This T cell receptor beta chain was recovered during a study of cytomegalovirus exposure and HLA in healthy donors. Study findings and constraints: Three CMV-associated chains proved CMV antigen-specific in vitro.

The PCR was carried out with 60 Vbeta primers and 13 Jbeta primers. TCRdb's copy holds only in-frame clones and misses some; the assay was immunoSEQ multiplex PCR. This sample yields hundreds of thousands of clones, of which about 72% are seen a single time; 3.8% belongs to the top ten. Germline V CDR1 and CDR2: SGDLS, YYNGEE. The CDR3 consists of 14 residues. V gave up 4 bases and J gave up 7 bases, with 18 bases separating them. Although they were nominally healthy when sampled, donors likely had unrecorded immune exposures. In regard to this clone: Its matching antigen is unknown.

Sequenced input: PBMCs. This chain links TRBV9 with TRBJ2-7, with D possibly TRBD1 on 6 matching bases. This TCR was sampled from a male donor in good health and CMV-seronegative. The CDR3 sequence is CASSPRTVLGEQYF. The CDR3 DNA is TGTGCCAGCAGCCCCCGGACAGTCCTGGGGGAGCAGTACTTC.